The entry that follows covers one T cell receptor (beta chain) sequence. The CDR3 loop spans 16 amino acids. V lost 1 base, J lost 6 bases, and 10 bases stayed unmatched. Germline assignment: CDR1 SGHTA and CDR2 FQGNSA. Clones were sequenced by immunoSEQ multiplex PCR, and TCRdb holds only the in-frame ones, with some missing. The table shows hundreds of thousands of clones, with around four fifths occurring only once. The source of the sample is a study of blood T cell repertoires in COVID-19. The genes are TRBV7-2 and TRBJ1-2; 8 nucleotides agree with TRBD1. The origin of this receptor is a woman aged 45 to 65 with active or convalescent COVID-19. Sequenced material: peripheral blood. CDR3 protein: CASSLVAAGQGDGYTF. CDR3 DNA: TGTGCCAGCAGCTTAGTGGCCGCCGGACAGGGTGATGGCTACACCTTC.